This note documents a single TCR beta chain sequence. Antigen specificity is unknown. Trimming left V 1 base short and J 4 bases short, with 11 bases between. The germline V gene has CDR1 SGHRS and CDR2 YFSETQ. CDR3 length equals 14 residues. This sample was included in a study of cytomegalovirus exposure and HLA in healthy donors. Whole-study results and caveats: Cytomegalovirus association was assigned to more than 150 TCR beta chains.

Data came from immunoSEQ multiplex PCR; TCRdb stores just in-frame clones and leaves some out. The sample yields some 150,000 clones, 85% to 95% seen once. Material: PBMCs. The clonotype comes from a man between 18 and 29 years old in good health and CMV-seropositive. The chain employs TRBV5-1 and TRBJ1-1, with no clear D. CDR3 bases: TGCGCCAGCAGCTTGAGTGCGGGGTCCACTGAAGCTTTCTTT. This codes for CASSLSAGSTEAFF.